These 23 T cell receptor beta chains came from one sample sequenced in a study of T-cell reconstitution after alpha-beta-depleted transplantation in children. Preparation of the TCRbeta library involved a method that used unique molecular identifiers. TCRdb processed the PCR reads anew with MiXCR; each CDR3 protein has one entry. The profile shows approximately 800,000 distinct CDR3 sequences, roughly 16% of them singletons. Sequencing was performed on PBMCs, mostly from graft donor cells, taken 360 days after TCRalphabeta/CD19-depleted stem cell transplant. These TCRs come from a male patient aged 10 to 17 who had a stem cell transplant for acute lymphoblastic leukemia, so the T cells may come from the graft donor.

This clonotype occurred many times. The chain combines TRBV7-2 with TRBJ1-5; no firm D call. Germline V gene data show CDR1 as SGHTA and CDR2 as FQGNSA. With 2 bases removed from V and 7 bases from J, the gap between germline ends came to 6 bases. CDR3 length: 12 amino acids. The CDR3 region has the DNA TGTGCCAGCAGCTTAAATGGGCAGCCCCAGCATTTT. Translating gives CASSLNGQPQHF.

This clonotype was detected many times. V usage is TRBV7-9 and J usage is TRBJ2-3, with D perhaps matching TRBD1 (5 bases). V was pared by 6 bases and J by 3 bases, with 16 bases between. In germline, CDR1 is SEHNR, CDR2 FQNEAQ (reference sequence). CDR3 length equals 15 residues. DNA for the CDR3: TGTGCCAGCAGGCGTACAGCCTCAGGGACAGATACGCAGTATTTT. This gives the protein CASRRTASGTDTQYF.

The chain is built from TRBV20-1 and TRBJ2-7; TRBD1 aligns across 8 bases. The CDR3 is 15 amino acids. Trimming removed 0 bases from V and 4 bases from J; junction bases left unmatched: 8. The germline V gene encodes CDR1 DFQATT and CDR2 SNEGSKA (reference sequence). CDR3 nucleotide sequence: TGCAGTGCTAGAGACGGGGCAGGGGGCGCGTACGAGCAGTACTTC. Protein sequence: CSARDGAGGAYEQYF.

This clonotype has more than one count but fewer than ten. Possible read error: a much larger clone is one base away. The V call is TRBV5-6, the J call TRBJ1-6; D gene uncertain. The CDR3 is 13 amino acids. The germline CDR1 and CDR2 sequences are SGHDT and YYEEEE. V was shortened by 0 bases and J by 7 bases, with 5 bases between the two germline ends. As DNA, the CDR3 is TGTGCCAGCAGCTTGGACAGAAATTCACCCCTCCACTTT. It translates to CASSLDRNSPLHF.

This clonotype was detected a few times. The J gene is TRBJ2-7, the V gene TRBV2, with D possibly called TRBD1 or TRBD2 (5 bases each). V was clipped by 3 bases and J by 1 base, with 13 bases between them. The CDR3 loop spans 15 amino acids. Germline loops: CDR1 SNHLY, CDR2 FYNNEI. CDR3 bases: TGTGCCAGCAGTGATTCCGGGACGCCATCCTACGAGCAGTACTTC. It codes for CASSDSGTPSYEQYF.

There are many counts of this clonotype. The rearrangement joins TRBV28 to TRBJ1-4, with 7 bases matching TRBD1. Germline V gene data show CDR1 as MDHEN and CDR2 as SYDVKM. The trim removed 5 bases at V and 8 bases at J, leaving 5 bases unmatched. The CDR3 totals 13 residues. Written as DNA, the CDR3 is TGTGCCAGCAGTATCACCAGGGGGGAAAAACTGTTTTTT. Amino acids: CASSITRGEKLFF.

There are many counts of this clonotype. The V and J genes are TRBV12-3 or TRBV12-4 and TRBJ2-4; 10 bases align to TRBD2. The CDR3 totals 13 residues. With V trimmed by 5 bases and J by 15 bases, 10 bases remained unmatched. CDR3 loop: CASSPSSGSRPYF. In DNA form, the CDR3 reads TGTGCCAGCAGTCCTTCTAGCGGGAGTCGTCCGTACTTC.

This clonotype was observed a few times. This rearrangement joins TRBV18 to TRBJ2-2, with D possibly TRBD2 on 5 matching bases. CDR3 size: 15 residues. The germline gives CDR1 KGHSH, CDR2 LQKENI. V was clipped by 3 bases and J by 9 bases, with 17 bases between them. The CDR3 sequence: CASSPNRESFRELFF. The CDR3 bases are TGTGCCAGCTCACCGAACCGGGAATCGTTCAGGGAGCTGTTTTTT.

A few counts support this clonotype. The V gene is TRBV12-3 or TRBV12-4, the J gene TRBJ2-7; 14 bases are a match to TRBD2. After removal of 10 bases from V and 5 bases from J, the junction contained 7 bases not matched to a gene. This CDR3 contains 14 residues. CDR3 sequence reads: CAIGTSGRLNEQYF. The CDR3 nucleotides read TGTGCCATCGGGACTAGCGGGAGATTAAACGAGCAGTACTTC.

The J gene is TRBJ1-1, the V gene TRBV7-9; D unresolved. This CDR3 is 15 amino acids long. Per germline, CDR1 SEHNR and CDR2 FQNEAQ (reference sequence). Trimming shortened V by 4 bases and J by 5 bases, and 17 bases separated the two germline ends. The CDR3: CASSYARGWATEAFF. The DNA for the CDR3 is TGTGCCAGCAGCTACGCTCGTGGGTGGGCTACTGAAGCTTTCTTT.

This chain uses TRBV20-1 with TRBJ2-1; 10 nucleotides line up with TRBD2. J was trimmed by 8 bases and V by 3 bases; bases with no gene match: 4. CDR3 size: 13 residues. Per germline, CDR1 DFQATT and CDR2 SNEGSKA (reference sequence). CDR3: CSASSSGSDEQFF. CDR3 nucleotide sequence: TGCAGTGCTAGTTCTAGCGGGAGTGATGAGCAGTTCTTC.

This clonotype was detected a few times. V and J are TRBV25-1 and TRBJ1-2, with 7 bases matching TRBD1. Looked up from germline, CDR1 is MGHDK and CDR2 is SYGVNS. With 4 bases clipped from V and 5 bases from J, the junction kept 7 bases outside the gene matches. The CDR3 runs 14 residues. The CDR3 loop reads CASSGRGRDYGYTF. CDR3 bases: TGTGCCAGCAGTGGGAGGGGGCGCGATTATGGCTACACCTTC.

There are a few counts of this clonotype. The chain recombines TRBV6-5 with TRBJ2-1; 7 bases map to TRBD2. The CDR3 has 16 residues. Trimming cost V 6 bases and J 7 bases; bases outside gene matches: 15. Germline V gene sequence: CDR1 MNHEY, CDR2 SVGAGI. CDR3 sequence: CASSSPGGGLYNEQFF. Here the CDR3 DNA reads TGTGCCAGCAGCTCCCCGGGAGGCGGGCTGTATAATGAGCAGTTCTTC.

The V call is TRBV10-3, the J call TRBJ2-7; a weak D match, TRBD2 (7 bases). Germline CDR1 and CDR2: ENHRY and SYGVKD. V was clipped by 10 bases and J by 5 bases, with 21 bases between them. The CDR3 loop spans 14 amino acids. The chain's CDR3 is CATFAAGALDEQYF. Written as DNA, the CDR3 is TGTGCCACCTTTGCGGCGGGGGCCCTAGACGAGCAGTACTTC.

This clonotype showed up just a few times. V usage is TRBV5-1 and J usage is TRBJ2-2; a weak D match, TRBD1 (5 bases). Germline V gives CDR1 SGHRS, CDR2 YFSETQ. The CDR3 totals 15 residues. V was shortened by 4 bases and J by 4 bases, with 14 bases between the two germline ends. CDR3 protein: CASSLLTELTGELFF. CDR3 nucleotides: TGCGCCAGCAGCCTCCTGACAGAGCTCACCGGGGAGCTGTTTTTT.

This chain uses TRBV12-3 or TRBV12-4 with TRBJ2-2; TRBD2 aligns across 9 bases. Losses at the gene ends were 8 bases for V and 3 bases for J; bases not matched to a gene: 10. The CDR3 covers 16 residues. The DNA for the CDR3 is TGTGCCAGCCCTCCCCCGACTAGCGGTTACACCGGGGAGCTGTTTTTT. Protein product: CASPPPTSGYTGELFF.

This clonotype was counted ten times or more. A much larger clone differs by one base, so this may be a read error. The rearrangement links TRBV5-1 to TRBJ2-5, with D uncertain. The V gene's germline CDR1 is SGHRS and CDR2 YFSETQ. The CDR3 has 11 residues. V was trimmed by 4 bases and J by 4 bases, leaving 5 bases between them. CDR3 sequence reads: CASSHGETQYF. For the CDR3, the DNA is TGCGCCAGCAGCCACGGAGAGACCCAGTACTTC.

The chain is built from TRBV7-7 and TRBJ2-5; TRBD1 aligns across 10 bases. After removal of 0 bases from V and 1 base from J, the junction contained 2 bases not matched to a gene. Germline CDR1 and CDR2: SSHAT and FNYEAQ (reference sequence). The CDR3 spans 16 residues. CDR3 DNA sequence: TGTGCCAGCAGCTTAGCCGGGACAGGGGCCCAAGAGACCCAGTACTTC. Its translation: CASSLAGTGAQETQYF.

This clonotype has more than one count but fewer than ten. The J gene is TRBJ2-2, the V gene TRBV29-1; D gene uncertain. This CDR3 is built from 14 residues. V was cut by 5 bases and J by 1 base, with 11 bases left in between. The germline V gene has CDR1 SQVTM and CDR2 ANQGSEA. The CDR3 spells CSVRRVGNTGELFF. The DNA for the CDR3 is TGCAGCGTTAGAAGGGTGGGGAACACCGGGGAGCTGTTTTTT.

This clonotype was counted at least ten times. V gene TRBV5-5 combines with J gene TRBJ2-1, with D tentatively TRBD1 or TRBD2 (5 bases each). The V and J ends lost 4 bases and 8 bases respectively, with 19 bases between them. Germline V gene data show CDR1 as SGHKS and CDR2 as YYEKEE (reference sequence). This CDR3 comprises 15 residues. DNA of the CDR3: TGTGCCAGCAGCCTCGGGGCTATCGGATCCTATGAGCAGTTCTTC. Translated: CASSLGAIGSYEQFF.

The CDR3 spells CASSGRQDRGTGELFF. CDR3 sequence (DNA): TGTGCCAGCAGTGGGAGGCAGGACAGGGGAACCGGGGAGCTGTTTTTT. V and J are TRBV12-3 or TRBV12-4 and TRBJ2-2; the match to TRBD1 covers 9 bases. The CDR3 covers 16 residues. V shed 5 bases and J 5 bases; nucleotides not matched to a gene: 9.

The chain is built from TRBV9 and TRBJ2-7; D is unclear. The CDR3 totals 13 residues. Germline CDR1 and CDR2: SGDLS and YYNGEE. Trimming removed 4 bases at V and 5 bases at J, with 13 bases between. The DNA for the CDR3 is TGTGCCAGCAGCTTCACTCCAGACCACGAGCAGTACTTC. Residues: CASSFTPDHEQYF.

This clonotype was seen many times. This chain uses TRBV20-1 with TRBJ2-1; 13 bases line up with TRBD2. This CDR3 has 15 amino acids. The V gene end was trimmed by 1 base and the J gene end by 5 bases; junction bases not matched to a gene: 2. Germline V gene sequence: CDR1 DFQATT, CDR2 SNEGSKA (reference sequence). CDR3 region: CSARGGLAGNNEQFF. CDR3 in DNA: TGCAGTGCTAGAGGGGGACTAGCGGGAAACAATGAGCAGTTCTTC.